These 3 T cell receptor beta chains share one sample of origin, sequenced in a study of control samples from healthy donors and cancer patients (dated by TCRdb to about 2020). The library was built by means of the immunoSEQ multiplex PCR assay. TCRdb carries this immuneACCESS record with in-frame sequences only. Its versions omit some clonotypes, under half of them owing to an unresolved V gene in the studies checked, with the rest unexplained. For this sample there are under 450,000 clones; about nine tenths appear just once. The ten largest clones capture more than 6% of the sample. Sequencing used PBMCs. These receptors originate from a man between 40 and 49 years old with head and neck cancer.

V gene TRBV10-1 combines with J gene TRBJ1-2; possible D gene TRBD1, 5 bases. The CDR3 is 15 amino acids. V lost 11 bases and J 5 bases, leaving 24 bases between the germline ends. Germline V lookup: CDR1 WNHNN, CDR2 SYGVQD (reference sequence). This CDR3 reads CAAQLRDGLGYGYTF. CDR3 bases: TGCGCCGCACAACTCAGGGATGGGTTGGGTTATGGCTACACCTTC.

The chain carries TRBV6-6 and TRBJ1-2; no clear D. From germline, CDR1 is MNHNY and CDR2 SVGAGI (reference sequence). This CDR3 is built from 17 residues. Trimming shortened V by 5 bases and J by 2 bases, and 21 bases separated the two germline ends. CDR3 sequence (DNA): TGTGCCAGCAGTCAGTCCCCCATCACCCGGGTGAACTATGGCTACACCTTC. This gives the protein CASSQSPITRVNYGYTF.

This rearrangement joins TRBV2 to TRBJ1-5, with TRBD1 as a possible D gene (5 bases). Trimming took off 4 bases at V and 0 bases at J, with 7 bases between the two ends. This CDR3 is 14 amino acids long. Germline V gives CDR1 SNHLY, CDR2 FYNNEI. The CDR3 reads CASSGTPSNQPQHF. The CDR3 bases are TGTGCCAGCAGTGGGACACCTAGCAATCAGCCCCAGCATTTT.